This T cell receptor beta chain was sequenced in a study of T cells expressing NK-cell markers. Per the germline V gene, CDR1 is MNHEY and CDR2 is SVGEGT. The CDR3 has 12 residues. TCRdb processed the 5' RACE reads again and assigns one entry to each CDR3 protein, with no DNA. This specimen shows about 260,000 distinct CDR3 sequences; the ten leading clones hold more than 3.5%. This TCR came from a woman aged 18 to 69 in good health. The chain recombines TRBV6-2 or TRBV6-3 with TRBJ1-2. Sequences were obtained from blood T cells: a sorted CD56 or NKG2C T cell subset, CD4+ or CD8+ T cells, or bulk PBMC T cells (not recorded which). CDR3 sequence: CASRSLVYGYTF.